Each of the 19 T cell receptor beta chains below was sequenced from the same sample in a study of shared clonotypes between healthy human individuals. TCRdb's table, derived via immunoSEQ multiplex PCR, lists solely in-frame clones and lacks some. The sample lists more than 550,000 clones; about two thirds were seen once. Sequenced sample: memory CD4+ T cells sorted from blood. Stated subset: CD45RA-negative fraction. These receptor sequences come from a woman aged 25 to 39 in good health.

This clone was observed a few times. The chain uses TRBV9 and TRBJ1-3; no clear D gene. Germline V CDR1 and CDR2: SGDLS, YYNGEE. The V end was cut by 0 bases, the J end by 4 bases, with 17 bases between. The length of the CDR3 is 17 residues. The CDR3 DNA follows: TGTGCCAGCAGCGTAGAAGACGGAGCTTTGCGCGGAAACACCATATATTTT. Translating it yields CASSVEDGALRGNTIYF.

As for this clone: The likely explanation is a read error, given a far larger clone one base away. Other nucleotide sequences from this sample produce the same CDR3. The chain employs TRBV7-8 and TRBJ2-7; D is unresolved. Trimming shortened V by 1 base and J by 3 bases, and 7 bases separated the two germline ends. The CDR3 extends over 13 amino acids. Per germline, CDR1 SGHVS and CDR2 FQNEAQ. The CDR3 here is CASSLGVGYEQYF. DNA for the CDR3: TGTGCCAGCAGCTTAGGCGTGGGCTACGAGCAGTACTTC.

This chain connects TRBV5-1 to TRBJ2-5; TRBD2 is a possible D gene (5 bases). Germline CDR1 and CDR2: SGHRS and YFSETQ. V lost 0 bases and J 7 bases, leaving 10 bases between the germline ends. CDR3 length: 13 residues. CDR3 loop: CASSLVSGGTQYF. DNA of the CDR3: TGCGCCAGCAGCTTGGTAAGCGGCGGGACCCAGTACTTC.

This clone was counted only a few times. V gene TRBV2 combines with J gene TRBJ1-1; D possibly corresponds to TRBD1 (5 bases). V lost 7 bases to trimming and J lost 2 bases, with 11 bases between them. Germline-derived CDR1 and CDR2 are SNHLY and FYNNEI. The CDR3 spans 13 residues. DNA of the CDR3: TGTGCCAGCATTCGGACACTAAACACTGAAGCTTTCTTT. Its translation: CASIRTLNTEAFF. The full variable domain, completed using reference TRBV2 and TRBJ1-1, is EPEVTQTPSHQVTQMGQEVILRCVPISNHLYFYWYRQILGQKVEFLVSFYNNEISEKSEIFDDQFSVERPDGSNFTLKIRSTKLEDSAMYFCASIRTLNTEAFFGQGTRLTVV.

The V gene is TRBV7-9, the J gene TRBJ1-4; 7 positions match TRBD1. Germline trimming cut 3 bases from V and 7 bases from J; bases unmatched to any gene: 5. This CDR3 has 14 residues. Per the germline V gene, CDR1 is SEHNR and CDR2 is FQNEAQ (reference sequence). CDR3 sequence: CASSLQGGSEKLFF. CDR3 nucleotides: TGTGCCAGCAGCTTGCAGGGGGGGAGTGAAAAACTGTTTTTT.

Comment on this clone: The likely explanation is a read error, given a far larger clone one base away. The chain combines TRBV7-7 with TRBJ2-1, with TRBD2 identical over 10 bases. The CDR3 has 13 amino acids. Germline V gene data show CDR1 as SSHAT and CDR2 as FNYEAQ (reference sequence). V dropped 5 bases and J dropped 7; count of bases not matched to a gene: 2. CDR3 sequence (DNA): TGTGCCAGCAGCGCGGGACTAGCGAATGAGCAGTTCTTC. It is translated as CASSAGLANEQFF.

A word on this clone: At the DNA level, this CDR3 is encoded by other sequences in the same sample as well. V is TRBV6-5 and J is TRBJ2-2; D not certain. The length of the CDR3 is 16 residues. The V end lost 0 bases, the J end lost 0 bases, and 8 bases lay between the germline ends. Germline CDR1 reads MNHEY; CDR2 reads SVGAGI. CDR3 bases: TGTGCCAGCAGTTACTCGCGTCGTACGAACACCGGGGAGCTGTTTTTT. It codes for CASSYSRRTNTGELFF.

Many counts were recorded for this clone. This CDR3 reads CASSVAGQGGKYEQYF. CDR3 bases: TGTGCCAGCAGCGTAGCTGGACAGGGAGGAAAATACGAGCAGTACTTC. This chain connects TRBV9 to TRBJ2-7; 8 nucleotides line up with TRBD1. CDR3 size: 16 residues. J was trimmed by 4 bases and V by 0 bases; bases with no gene match: 9. CDR1 and CDR2 (germline): SGDLS, YYNGEE.

This clone was seen more than once but under ten times. Other DNA sequences within the sample encode an identical CDR3. The rearrangement links TRBV11-2 to TRBJ2-1; D unclear. CDR3 length: 11 residues. From germline, CDR1 is SGHAT and CDR2 FQNNGV. The V and J ends lost 6 bases and 6 bases respectively, with 6 bases between them. The CDR3 reads CASSTFNEQFF. DNA for the CDR3: TGTGCCAGCAGTACTTTCAATGAGCAGTTCTTC.

This sequence joins TRBV4-1 and TRBJ2-5, with 13 positions matching TRBD2. The CDR3 contains 17 residues. CDR1 is MGHRA and CDR2 is YSYEKL in the germline V gene. V lost 4 bases and J lost 3; bases outside the gene matches: 8. As DNA, the CDR3 is TGCGCCAGCAGCCCTCGGACTAGCGGGAGTGGGGAAGAGACCCAGTACTTC. This encodes CASSPRTSGSGEETQYF.

The rearrangement uses TRBV27 and TRBJ2-7, with unresolved D. Germline values: CDR1 MNHEY, CDR2 SMNVEV (reference sequence). V lost 5 bases, J lost 2 bases, and 13 bases lay in between. The CDR3 extends over 14 amino acids. The CDR3 is CASSLRLRTYEQYF. CDR3 in DNA: TGTGCCAGCAGTCTCCGACTTAGAACCTACGAGCAGTACTTC.

This rearrangement joins TRBV25-1 to TRBJ1-5; 7 bases match TRBD1. The V gene's germline CDR1 is MGHDK and CDR2 SYGVNS. The CDR3 consists of 15 residues. Germline trimming cut 6 bases from V and 5 bases from J; bases unmatched to any gene: 10. CDR3 DNA sequence: TGTGCCAGCAGCGCTATCGACAGGGACGATCAGCCCCAGCATTTT. Amino acids: CASSAIDRDDQPQHF.

About this clone: Other DNA sequences from this sample encode an identical CDR3 as well. The rearrangement joins TRBV2 to TRBJ2-1, with D maybe TRBD2 (6 bases). This CDR3 is built from 15 residues. Germline V gene sequence: CDR1 SNHLY, CDR2 FYNNEI. The germline V and J ends were trimmed by 5 bases and 0 bases, with 11 bases remaining between them. The CDR3 nucleotides are TGTGCCAGCAGTTATAGCGGAAGCTCCTACAATGAGCAGTTCTTC. Amino acids: CASSYSGSSYNEQFF. Full variable domain (missing parts from reference TRBV2 and TRBJ2-1): EPEVTQTPSHQVTQMGQEVILRCVPISNHLYFYWYRQILGQKVEFLVSFYNNEISEKSEIFDDQFSVERPDGSNFTLKIRSTKLEDSAMYFCASSYSGSSYNEQFFGPGTRLTVL.

This sequence joins TRBV6-1 and TRBJ2-6; possible D gene TRBD1, 6 bases. The CDR3 consists of 18 residues. V was trimmed by 2 bases and J by 4 bases, leaving 18 bases between them. CDR1 and CDR2 from the germline V gene are MNHNS and SASEGT. CDR3 in amino acids: CASSENGLQGPGANVLTF. The CDR3 nucleotides are TGTGCCAGCAGTGAAAATGGCCTACAGGGTCCGGGGGCCAACGTCCTGACTTTC.

The CDR3 loop reads CAWKADREGSSASGYTF. CDR3 sequence (DNA): TGTGCCTGGAAAGCGGACAGGGAAGGTTCCTCCGCCAGTGGCTACACCTTC. J is TRBJ1-2 and V is TRBV30; the match to TRBD1 covers 8 bases. CDR1 is GTSNPN, CDR2 SVGIG, per germline (reference sequence). The CDR3 runs to 17 residues. Trimming took 4 bases from V and 7 from J; bases not matched to a gene: 20.

CDR3 nucleotides: TGTGCCAGCAGAACCGTACAGGGGTCCGGGGAGCTGTTTTTT. Protein product: CASRTVQGSGELFF. The rearrangement links TRBV6-6 to TRBJ2-2, with TRBD1 identical over 7 bases. CDR1 is MNHNY and CDR2 is SVGAGI in the germline V gene (reference sequence). There are 14 residues in the CDR3. Losses at the gene ends were 6 bases for V and 6 bases for J; bases not matched to a gene: 7.

CDR3 sequence reads: CASSPLAGASQETQYF. The CDR3 DNA sequence: TGTGCCAGCAGCCCACTAGCGGGGGCGTCCCAAGAGACCCAGTACTTC. The gene calls are TRBV7-9 and TRBJ2-5; TRBD2 matches 11 bases. The length of the CDR3 is 16 residues. V shed 5 bases and J 1 base; nucleotides not matched to a gene: 6. Germline V gives CDR1 SEHNR, CDR2 FQNEAQ (reference sequence). The variable domain in full, completed from reference TRBV7-9 and TRBJ2-5, reads DTGVSQNPRHKITKRGQNVTFRCDPISEHNRLYWYRQTLGQGPEFLTYFQNEAQLEKSRLLSDRFSAERPKGSFSTLEIQRTEQGDSAMYLCASSPLAGASQETQYFGPGTRLLVL.

The gene calls are TRBV11-2 and TRBJ1-2; 12 bases map to TRBD1. Germline trimming cut 3 bases from V and 5 bases from J; bases unmatched to any gene: 7. CDR3 length equals 16 residues. Germline CDR1 SGHAT, CDR2 FQNNGV. As DNA, the CDR3 is TGTGCCAGCAGCTTCCTAGGGACAGGGGGCGCATATGGCTACACCTTC. This gives the protein CASSFLGTGGAYGYTF.

V usage is TRBV7-9 and J usage is TRBJ2-7; 8 bases are shared with TRBD2. J gave up 5 bases and V 2 bases, and 8 bases lay outside the gene matches. The germline V gene encodes CDR1 SEHNR and CDR2 FQNEAQ (reference sequence). The CDR3 runs to 15 residues. CDR3 region: CASSLLSGSINEQYF. The CDR3 DNA is TGTGCCAGCAGCTTACTCAGCGGGAGTATAAACGAGCAGTACTTC.